Each of the 30 T cell receptor beta chains below was sequenced from the same sample in a study of blood T cell repertoires in COVID-19. This table comes from immunoSEQ multiplex PCR, and its TCRdb copy is limited to in-frame clones, with some not included. The repertoire holds fewer than 120,000 clones, with almost 80% as singletons. The sequencing input was peripheral blood. These TCRs come from an elderly woman with active or convalescent COVID-19.

The chain couples TRBV29-1 to TRBJ1-5; TRBD1 matches at 8 bases. CDR1 is SQVTM and CDR2 is ANQGSEA in the germline V gene. V lost 5 bases and J lost 7; bases outside the gene matches: 7. This CDR3 comprises 13 residues. DNA for the CDR3: TGCAGCGTTTCTGGACAGGGAGAACAGCCCCAGCATTTT. This translates into CSVSGQGEQPQHF.

This sequence joins TRBV2 and TRBJ1-5; no reliable D call. This CDR3 is built from 13 residues. Trimming removed 6 bases from V and 0 bases from J, with 6 bases in between. CDR1 and CDR2 from the germline V gene are SNHLY and FYNNEI. CDR3 residues: CASRDYSNQPQHF. CDR3 sequence (DNA): TGTGCCAGCAGGGACTATAGCAATCAGCCCCAGCATTTT.

J is TRBJ2-2 and V is TRBV5-1; TRBD2 aligns across 7 bases. With 4 bases clipped from V and 3 bases from J, the junction kept 6 bases outside the gene matches. Germline CDR1 reads SGHRS; CDR2 reads YFSETQ. The CDR3 length is 15 residues. The CDR3 DNA sequence: TGCGCCAGCAGCCCAGTAGCGGGCTACACCGGGGAGCTGTTTTTT. The encoded protein is CASSPVAGYTGELFF.

The J gene is TRBJ2-5, the V gene TRBV5-5; TRBD1 agrees at 8 bases. This CDR3 contains 14 residues. The ends lost 0 bases at V and 4 bases at J; junction bases unmatched: 2. The germline V gene encodes CDR1 SGHKS and CDR2 YYEKEE (reference sequence). The CDR3 spells CASSLARGLETQYF. Here the CDR3 DNA reads TGTGCCAGCAGCTTGGCCAGGGGGCTAGAGACCCAGTACTTC.

The sample holds one count of this clone. The chain links TRBV12-3 or TRBV12-4 to TRBJ2-2, with D hard to call. CDR3 length: 13 amino acids. Between the trimmed V and J ends, which lost 7 bases and 1 base, there was a span of 7 bases. The CDR3 DNA reads as TGTGCCAGCACTGGGCAGAACACCGGGGAGCTGTTTTTT. Amino acids: CASTGQNTGELFF.

Written as DNA, the CDR3 is TGCGCCAGCAGCCAGCTCTCCGGGGGTGGCACCGGGGAGCTGTTTTTT. Its translation: CASSQLSGGGTGELFF. This rearrangement joins TRBV4-3 to TRBJ2-2, with a weak D call TRBD2 (6 bases). The CDR3 is 16 residues long. V lost 3 bases to trimming and J lost 4 bases, with 15 bases between them. The germline gives CDR1 LGHNA, CDR2 YSLEER.

The CDR3 region is CAWSVGVPSSPLHF. The DNA of the CDR3 is TGTGCCTGGAGTGTAGGGGTTCCCAGCTCACCCCTCCACTTT. This chain links TRBV30 with TRBJ1-6; D is possibly TRBD1 (5 bases). Deletions cut 0 bases from V and 10 bases from J, with 13 bases between. CDR1 GTSNPN and CDR2 SVGIG come from the germline V gene (reference sequence). CDR3 length: 14 amino acids.

The rearrangement links TRBV15 to TRBJ2-7, with TRBD2 identical over 7 bases. Trimming cost V 1 base and J 2 bases; bases outside gene matches: 11. The CDR3 totals 17 residues. CDR1 and CDR2 from the germline V gene are LNHNV and YYDKDF (reference sequence). The CDR3 reads CATSRGQFGGSTYEQYF. In DNA, the CDR3 is TGTGCCACCAGCAGAGGGCAGTTCGGCGGGAGTACCTACGAGCAGTACTTC.

There are a few counts of this clone. The chain has TRBV9 and TRBJ1-2; D not certain. The CDR3 is 15 amino acids. Trimming took off 0 bases at V and 0 bases at J, with 9 bases between the two ends. Germline assignment: CDR1 SGDLS and CDR2 YYNGEE. CDR3 DNA: TGTGCCAGCAGCGTAGGCGGAATGCCTAACTATGGCTACACCTTC. It is translated as CASSVGGMPNYGYTF. Based on the CDR3 plus reference TRBV9 and TRBJ1-2, the full variable domain is DSGVTQTPKHLITATGQRVTLRCSPRSGDLSVYWYQQSLDQGLQFLIQYYNGEERAKGNILERFSAQQFPDLHSELNLSSLELGDSALYFCASSVGGMPNYGYTFGSGTRLTVV.

V is TRBV28 and J is TRBJ1-5; TRBD1 might be the D (5 bases). Germline values: CDR1 MDHEN, CDR2 SYDVKM. The CDR3 is made up of 15 amino acids. Trimming cost V 7 bases and J 6 bases, with 19 bases left between them. The CDR3 reads CASNQLQGQVQPQHF. The CDR3 DNA reads as TGTGCCAGCAATCAGCTCCAGGGCCAGGTTCAGCCCCAGCATTTT.

The rearrangement joins TRBV5-1 to TRBJ1-2; TRBD1 aligns across 8 bases. From germline, CDR1 is SGHRS and CDR2 YFSETQ. This CDR3 region has 13 residues. Trimming removed 5 bases from V and 4 bases from J; junction bases left unmatched: 4. CDR3 residues: CASRQGASYGYTF. CDR3 in DNA: TGCGCCAGCAGGCAGGGGGCAAGCTATGGCTACACCTTC.

The chain is built from TRBV18 and TRBJ2-5; 14 nucleotides agree with TRBD2. Germline-derived CDR1 and CDR2 are KGHSH and LQKENI. The J segment lost 1 base and the V segment lost 2 bases, leaving 3 bases of the junction unmatched. The CDR3 runs 17 residues. The DNA for the CDR3 is TGTGCCAGCTCACCAGGGACTAGCGGGAGTGGCCAAGAGACCCAGTACTTC. It is translated as CASSPGTSGSGQETQYF.

This clone was seen a few times. This chain connects TRBV4-2 to TRBJ1-2; 7 bases agree with TRBD1. The CDR3 is made up of 15 amino acids. CDR1 is LGHNA and CDR2 is YNFKEQ in the germline V gene. The V segment lost 1 base and the J segment 4 bases; nucleotides outside the gene matches: 6. The CDR3 is CASSQADGDSYGYTF. The CDR3 region has the DNA TGTGCCAGCAGCCAAGCCGACGGGGACAGCTATGGCTACACCTTC.

CDR3 bases: TGCGCCAGCAGCTCCAATCCCGGGACTAGGGGCTCCTACGAGCAGTACTTC. It yields the protein CASSSNPGTRGSYEQYF. The V gene is TRBV5-1, the J gene TRBJ2-7; TRBD2 agrees at 8 bases. Germline V gene data show CDR1 as SGHRS and CDR2 as YFSETQ. This CDR3 has 17 amino acids. The trim removed 3 bases at V and 0 bases at J, leaving 11 bases unmatched.

This clone was observed a handful of times. The CDR3 bases are TGTGCCAGCAGCCAAGTCGCAGGTTCTAACTATGGCTACACCTTC. Translation gives CASSQVAGSNYGYTF. This chain links TRBV14 with TRBJ1-2; D gene unclear. The V gene lost 1 base and the J gene lost 0 bases, with 9 bases spanning the gap. The length of the CDR3 is 15 residues. The germline gives CDR1 SGHDN, CDR2 FVKESK.

The chain recombines TRBV28 with TRBJ1-2, with TRBD1 as a possible D gene (6 bases). This CDR3 has 13 amino acids. V lost 3 bases to trimming and J lost 8 bases, with 13 bases between them. Per germline, CDR1 MDHEN and CDR2 SYDVKM. The CDR3 spells CASSFIQGRGYTF. Here the CDR3 DNA reads TGTGCCAGCAGTTTCATACAGGGACGCGGCTACACCTTC.

V gene TRBV5-1 combines with J gene TRBJ2-3, with 8 positions matching TRBD2. This CDR3 is 14 amino acids long. V lost 5 bases, J lost 5 bases, and 7 bases stayed unmatched. Germline CDR1 reads SGHRS; CDR2 reads YFSETQ. CDR3: CASSPGLVLDTQYF. The DNA for the CDR3 is TGCGCCAGCAGTCCGGGACTAGTTTTAGATACGCAGTATTTT.

V usage is TRBV7-9 and J usage is TRBJ1-3; D perhaps matches TRBD1 (5 bases). Germline V lookup: CDR1 SEHNR, CDR2 FQNEAQ (reference sequence). Between the trimmed V and J ends, which lost 3 bases and 3 bases, there was a span of 9 bases. The CDR3 extends over 14 amino acids. CDR3 DNA sequence: TGTGCCAGCAGCTTCGGGGGAATTGGAAACACCATATATTTT. This encodes CASSFGGIGNTIYF.

This clone turned up a few times. V is TRBV2 and J is TRBJ2-2; TRBD1 aligns across 8 bases. The V gene's germline CDR1 is SNHLY and CDR2 FYNNEI. With 5 bases clipped from V and 7 bases from J, the junction kept 9 bases outside the gene matches. The CDR3 runs to 15 residues. CDR3 in DNA: TGTGCCAGCAGTTCGCAGGGGGCTAAGGGCGGGGAGCTGTTTTTT. It is translated as CASSSQGAKGGELFF.

The chain recombines TRBV24-1 with TRBJ2-1; D might be TRBD2 (5 bases). Germline CDR1 is KGHDR and CDR2 is SFDVKD. Trimming removed 5 bases from V and 5 bases from J, with 12 bases in between. The length of the CDR3 is 14 residues. The CDR3 DNA reads as TGTGCCACCAGTGCCCCGGGGTCAGACAATGAGCAGTTCTTC. Translating it yields CATSAPGSDNEQFF.

The chain joins TRBV11-2 to TRBJ2-6, with D tentatively TRBD1 (5 bases). V lost 6 bases and J 0 bases, leaving 12 bases between the germline ends. The CDR3 sequence is 16 residues long. Germline CDR1 SGHAT, CDR2 FQNNGV. CDR3 DNA sequence: TGTGCCAGCAGGGCAACAGGTCGCTCTGGGGCCAACGTCCTGACTTTC. The encoded protein is CASRATGRSGANVLTF.

This clone occurred once. The J gene is TRBJ1-2, the V gene TRBV5-1, with 7 positions matching TRBD1. In germline, CDR1 is SGHRS, CDR2 YFSETQ. V shed 5 bases, J shed 5 bases, and the junction held 9 bases outside the gene matches. This CDR3 has 14 amino acids. The CDR3 DNA sequence: TGCGCCAGCAGACGGGACAGCGCCCTTTATGGCTACACCTTC. Amino acid sequence: CASRRDSALYGYTF.

The rearrangement uses TRBV5-1 and TRBJ2-3; 10 bases align to TRBD2. CDR1 and CDR2 (germline): SGHRS, YFSETQ. J gave up 1 base and V 3 bases, and 2 bases lay outside the gene matches. The CDR3 is 15 residues long. CDR3 coding DNA: TGCGCCAGCAGCTCAACTAGCGGGGGCACAGATACGCAGTATTTT. Translation gives CASSSTSGGTDTQYF. The full variable domain, with the rest looked up from reference TRBV5-1 and TRBJ2-3, is KAGVTQTPRYLIKTRGQQVTLSCSPISGHRSVSWYQQTPGQGLQFLFEYFSETQRNKGNFPGRFSGRQFSNSRSEMNVSTLELGDSALYLCASSSTSGGTDTQYFGPGTRLTVL.

This rearrangement joins TRBV27 to TRBJ2-1, with 9 positions matching TRBD1. V gave up 10 bases and J gave up 3 bases; unmatched junction bases: 7. Germline V CDR1 and CDR2: MNHEY, SMNVEV (reference sequence). The CDR3 has 14 residues. CDR3 nucleotide sequence: TGTGCCACCTTGGACAGGGGAAACTACAATGAGCAGTTCTTC. Translation: CATLDRGNYNEQFF.

V is TRBV5-6 and J is TRBJ2-3; TRBD2 aligns across 7 bases. The junction had 2 bases not matched to a gene; V was cut back by 3 bases and J by 4 bases. Germline CDR1 SGHDT, CDR2 YYEEEE. This CDR3 region has 13 residues. CDR3 nucleotides: TGTGCCAGCAGCTACCTAGCGGCAGATACGCAGTATTTT. This encodes CASSYLAADTQYF.

The chain recombines TRBV10-3 with TRBJ2-1; 8 bases agree with TRBD1. Per germline, CDR1 ENHRY and CDR2 SYGVKD. This CDR3 is 15 amino acids long. V was clipped by 3 bases and J by 7 bases; unmatched bases: 8. CDR3: CAISDPGTGLNEQFF. The CDR3 nucleotides read TGTGCCATCAGTGACCCCGGGACAGGCCTGAATGAGCAGTTCTTC.

This chain joins TRBV11-2 and TRBJ2-1; 8 positions match TRBD2. Looked up from germline, CDR1 is SGHAT and CDR2 is FQNNGV. V was clipped by 5 bases and J by 5 bases; unmatched bases: 14. The CDR3 extends over 17 amino acids. CDR3 region: CASSGARSGRWHNEQFF. In DNA form, the CDR3 reads TGTGCCAGCAGCGGAGCTCGGAGCGGGAGATGGCACAATGAGCAGTTCTTC.

This clone appeared a few times. A much larger clone differs from this one at a single base, so this may be a read error. The chain has TRBV5-8 and TRBJ1-5; possible D gene TRBD1, 5 bases. This CDR3 has 15 amino acids. Per the germline V gene, CDR1 is SGHTS and CDR2 is YDEGEE. V gave up 2 bases and J gave up 0 bases, with 9 bases separating them. CDR3 region: CASSFQGFSNQPQHF. CDR3 nucleotides: TGTGCCAGCAGCTTCCAGGGATTTAGCAATCAGCCCCAGCATTTT.

The J gene is TRBJ1-2, the V gene TRBV5-1; D is uncertain. V was pared by 1 base and J by 2 bases, with 6 bases between. Germline V CDR1 and CDR2: SGHRS, YFSETQ. The CDR3 extends over 13 amino acids. The CDR3, as DNA: TGCGCCAGCAGCTTGCGGGAAAACTATGGCTACACCTTC. Its protein is CASSLRENYGYTF.

V gene TRBV4-1 combines with J gene TRBJ1-6; possibly TRBD1 for D (5 bases). This CDR3 spans 15 amino acids. V was clipped by 0 bases and J by 5 bases, with 8 bases between them. CDR1 is MGHRA, CDR2 YSYEKL, per germline. In DNA, the CDR3 is TGCGCCAGCAGCCAAGATGGACACCATAATTCACCCCTCCACTTT. It codes for CASSQDGHHNSPLHF.